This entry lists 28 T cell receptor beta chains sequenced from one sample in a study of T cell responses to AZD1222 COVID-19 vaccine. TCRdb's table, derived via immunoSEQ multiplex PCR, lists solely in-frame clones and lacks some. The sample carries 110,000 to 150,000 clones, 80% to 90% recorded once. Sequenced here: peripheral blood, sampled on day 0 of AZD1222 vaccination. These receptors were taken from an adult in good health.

The CDR3 region has the DNA TGTGCCAGTAGTCGGACAGTCGAGGCCCAAGTTCTTGGAAACACCATATATTTT. This codes for CASSRTVEAQVLGNTIYF. The chain employs TRBV19 and TRBJ1-3; tentative D call: TRBD1 (6 bases). The CDR3 spans 18 residues. Germline values: CDR1 LNHDA, CDR2 SQIVND (reference sequence). Trimming took 5 bases from V and 3 from J, leaving 23 bases between them.

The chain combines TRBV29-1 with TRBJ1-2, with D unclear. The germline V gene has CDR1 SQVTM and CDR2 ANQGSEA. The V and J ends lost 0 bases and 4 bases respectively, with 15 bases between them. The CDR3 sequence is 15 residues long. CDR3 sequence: CSVEDLTGGRYGYTF. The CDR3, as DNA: TGCAGCGTTGAAGATCTCACGGGCGGGCGCTATGGCTACACCTTC. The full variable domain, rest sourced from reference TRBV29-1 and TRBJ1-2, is SAVISQKPSRDICQRGTSLTIQCQVDSQVTMMFWYRQQPGQSLTLIATANQGSEATYESGFVIDKFPISRPNLTFSTLTVSNMSPEDSSIYLCSVEDLTGGRYGYTFGSGTRLTVV.

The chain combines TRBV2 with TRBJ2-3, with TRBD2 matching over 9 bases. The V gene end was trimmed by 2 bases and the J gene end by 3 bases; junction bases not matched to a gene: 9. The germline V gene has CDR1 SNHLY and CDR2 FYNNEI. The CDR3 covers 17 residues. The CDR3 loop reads CASSEIEAGGQTDTQYF. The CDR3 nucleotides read TGTGCCAGCAGTGAAATAGAGGCGGGGGGGCAGACAGATACGCAGTATTTT.

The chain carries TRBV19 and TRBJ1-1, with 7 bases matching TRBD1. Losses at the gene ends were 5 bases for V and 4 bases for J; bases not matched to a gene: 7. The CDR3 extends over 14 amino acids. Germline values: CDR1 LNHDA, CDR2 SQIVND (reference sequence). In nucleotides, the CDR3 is TGTGCCAGTAGTGCAGGGGGATCGCGCACTGAAGCTTTCTTT. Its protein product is CASSAGGSRTEAFF. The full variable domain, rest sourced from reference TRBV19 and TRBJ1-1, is DGGITQSPKYLFRKEGQNVTLSCEQNLNHDAMYWYRQDPGQGLRLIYYSQIVNDFQKGDIAEGYSVSREKKESFPLTVTSAQKNPTAFYLCASSAGGSRTEAFFGQGTRLTVV.

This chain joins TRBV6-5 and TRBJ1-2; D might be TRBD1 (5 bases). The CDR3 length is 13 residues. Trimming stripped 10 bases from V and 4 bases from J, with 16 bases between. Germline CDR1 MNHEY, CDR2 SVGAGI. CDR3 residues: CATRQRLVYGYTF. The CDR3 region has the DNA TGTGCCACCAGACAGCGTCTGGTCTATGGCTACACCTTC.

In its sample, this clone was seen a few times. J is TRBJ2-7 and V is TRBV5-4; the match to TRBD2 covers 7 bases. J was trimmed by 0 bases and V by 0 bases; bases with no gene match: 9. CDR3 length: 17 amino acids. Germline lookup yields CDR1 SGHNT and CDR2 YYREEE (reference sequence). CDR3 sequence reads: CASSLGYSGTGSYEQYF. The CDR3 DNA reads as TGTGCCAGCAGCTTGGGGTACAGCGGGACCGGCTCCTACGAGCAGTACTTC.

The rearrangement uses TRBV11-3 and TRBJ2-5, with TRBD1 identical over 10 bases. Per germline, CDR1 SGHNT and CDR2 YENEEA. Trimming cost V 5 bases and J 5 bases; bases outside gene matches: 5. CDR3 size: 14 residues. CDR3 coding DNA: TGTGCCAGCAGCGGACAGGGGGGGAAGGAGACCCAGTACTTC. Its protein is CASSGQGGKETQYF.

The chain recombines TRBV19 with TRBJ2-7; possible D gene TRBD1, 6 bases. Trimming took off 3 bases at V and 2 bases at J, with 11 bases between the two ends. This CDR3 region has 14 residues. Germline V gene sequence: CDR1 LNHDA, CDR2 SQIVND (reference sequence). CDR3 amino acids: CASSIGQSPYEQYF. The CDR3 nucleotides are TGTGCCAGTAGTATCGGACAGTCCCCCTACGAGCAGTACTTC.

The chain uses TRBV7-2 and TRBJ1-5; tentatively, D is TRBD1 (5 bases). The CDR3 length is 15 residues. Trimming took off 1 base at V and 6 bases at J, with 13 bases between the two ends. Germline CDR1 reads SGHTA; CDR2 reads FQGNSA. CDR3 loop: CASSLVYGGGQPQHF. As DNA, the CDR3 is TGTGCCAGCAGCTTAGTCTACGGGGGGGGTCAGCCCCAGCATTTT. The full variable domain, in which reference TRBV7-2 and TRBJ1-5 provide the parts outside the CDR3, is GAGVSQSPSNKVTEKGKDVELRCDPISGHTALYWYRQSLGQGLEFLIYFQGNSAPDKSGLPSDRFSAERTGGSVSTLTIQRTQQEDSAVYLCASSLVYGGGQPQHFGDGTRLSIL.

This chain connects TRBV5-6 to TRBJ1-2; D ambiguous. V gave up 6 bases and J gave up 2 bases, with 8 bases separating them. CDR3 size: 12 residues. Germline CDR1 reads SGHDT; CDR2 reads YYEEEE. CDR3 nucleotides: TGTGCCAGCACATTGGGCAACTATGGCTACACCTTC. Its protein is CASTLGNYGYTF.

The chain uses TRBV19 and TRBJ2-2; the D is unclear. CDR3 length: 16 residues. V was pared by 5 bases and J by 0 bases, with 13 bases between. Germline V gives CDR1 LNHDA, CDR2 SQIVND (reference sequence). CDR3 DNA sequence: TGTGCCAGTAGTCTTAGGCAGATCGCGAACACCGGGGAGCTGTTTTTT. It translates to CASSLRQIANTGELFF.

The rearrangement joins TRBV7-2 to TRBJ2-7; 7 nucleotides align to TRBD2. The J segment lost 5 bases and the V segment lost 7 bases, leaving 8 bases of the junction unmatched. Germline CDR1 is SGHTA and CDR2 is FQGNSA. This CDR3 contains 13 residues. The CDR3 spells CASTFSGTNEQYF. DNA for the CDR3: TGTGCCAGCACCTTTTCGGGGACTAACGAGCAGTACTTC.

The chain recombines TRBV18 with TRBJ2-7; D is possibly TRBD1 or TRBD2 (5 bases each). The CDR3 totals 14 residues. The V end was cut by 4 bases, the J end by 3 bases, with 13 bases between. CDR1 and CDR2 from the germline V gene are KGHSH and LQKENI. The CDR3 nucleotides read TGTGCCAGCTCACTCGGGACGATTAGCTACGAGCAGTACTTC. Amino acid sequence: CASSLGTISYEQYF.

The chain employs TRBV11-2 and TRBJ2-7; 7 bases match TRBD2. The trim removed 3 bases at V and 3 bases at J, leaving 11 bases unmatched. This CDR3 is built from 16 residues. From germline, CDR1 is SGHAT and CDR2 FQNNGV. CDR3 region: CASSLGTAGVGYEQYF. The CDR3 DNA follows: TGTGCCAGCAGCTTGGGGACCGCGGGAGTCGGCTACGAGCAGTACTTC.

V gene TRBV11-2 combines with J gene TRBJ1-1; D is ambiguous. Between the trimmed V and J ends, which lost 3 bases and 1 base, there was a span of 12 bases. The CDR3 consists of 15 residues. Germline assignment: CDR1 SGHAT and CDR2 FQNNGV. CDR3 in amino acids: CASSFGGLTNTEAFF. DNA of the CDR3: TGTGCCAGCAGCTTCGGAGGACTGACGAACACTGAAGCTTTCTTT.

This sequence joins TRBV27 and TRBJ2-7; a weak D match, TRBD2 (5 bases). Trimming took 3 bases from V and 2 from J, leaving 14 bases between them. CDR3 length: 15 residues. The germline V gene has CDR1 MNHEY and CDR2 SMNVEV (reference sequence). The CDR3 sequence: CASSFPTRNAYEQYF. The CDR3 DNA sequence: TGTGCCAGCAGTTTCCCAACTAGAAATGCCTACGAGCAGTACTTC.

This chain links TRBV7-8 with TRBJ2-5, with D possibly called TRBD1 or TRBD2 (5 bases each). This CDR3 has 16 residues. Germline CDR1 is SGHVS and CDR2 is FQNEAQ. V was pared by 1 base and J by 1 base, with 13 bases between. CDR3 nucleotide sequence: TGTGCCAGCAGCTTAGGTCTCCTCGGGACCCAAGAGACCCAGTACTTC. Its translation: CASSLGLLGTQETQYF.

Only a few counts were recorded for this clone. This CDR3 is CASSPRDRGFHTQYF. In DNA, the CDR3 is TGTGCCAGCAGTCCCCGGGACAGGGGTTTTCATACGCAGTATTTT. V gene TRBV28 combines with J gene TRBJ2-3, with TRBD1 matching over 10 bases. The CDR3 has 15 amino acids. Germline V gene data show CDR1 as MDHEN and CDR2 as SYDVKM. The V gene end was trimmed by 5 bases and the J gene end by 7 bases; junction bases not matched to a gene: 9.

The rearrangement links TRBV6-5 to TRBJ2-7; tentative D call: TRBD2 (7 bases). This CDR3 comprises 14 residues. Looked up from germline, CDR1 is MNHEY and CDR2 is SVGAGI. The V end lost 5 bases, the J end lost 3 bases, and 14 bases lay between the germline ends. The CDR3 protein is CASSLGGGFYEQYF. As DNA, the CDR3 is TGTGCCAGCAGTCTAGGGGGGGGGTTCTACGAGCAGTACTTC.

The CDR3 region has the DNA TGTGCCAGCAGTGCAACGACAGGCGCAGCCGGCTACACCTTC. Protein product: CASSATTGAAGYTF. The V call is TRBV6-2 or TRBV6-3, the J call TRBJ1-2, with D possibly TRBD1 on 6 matching bases. V dropped 5 bases and J dropped 8 bases, with 18 bases sitting between them. Germline assignment: CDR1 MNHEY and CDR2 SVGEGT. CDR3 length: 14 residues.

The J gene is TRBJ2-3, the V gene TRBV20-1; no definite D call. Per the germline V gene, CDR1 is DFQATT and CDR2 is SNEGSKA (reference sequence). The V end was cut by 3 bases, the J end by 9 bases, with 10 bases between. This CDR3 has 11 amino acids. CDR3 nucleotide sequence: TGCAGTGCTAGGAACGGGCGCACGCAGTATTTT. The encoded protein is CSARNGRTQYF.

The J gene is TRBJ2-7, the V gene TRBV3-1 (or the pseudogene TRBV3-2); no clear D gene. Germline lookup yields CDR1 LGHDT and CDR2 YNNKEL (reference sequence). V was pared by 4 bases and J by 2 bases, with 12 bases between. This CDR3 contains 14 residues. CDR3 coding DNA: TGTGCCAGCAGCCCCGGGTGGACGGCCTACGAGCAGTACTTC. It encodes CASSPGWTAYEQYF.

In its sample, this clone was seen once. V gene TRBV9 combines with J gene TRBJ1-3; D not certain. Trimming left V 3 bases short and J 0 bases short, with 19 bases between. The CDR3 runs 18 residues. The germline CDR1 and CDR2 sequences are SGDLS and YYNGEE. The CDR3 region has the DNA TGTGCCAGCAGCGCACCCTCCTCCACTACTACCTCTGGAAACACCATATATTTT. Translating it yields CASSAPSSTTTSGNTIYF. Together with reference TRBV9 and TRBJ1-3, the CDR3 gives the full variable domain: DSGVTQTPKHLITATGQRVTLRCSPRSGDLSVYWYQQSLDQGLQFLIQYYNGEERAKGNILERFSAQQFPDLHSELNLSSLELGDSALYFCASSAPSSTTTSGNTIYFGEGSWLTVV.

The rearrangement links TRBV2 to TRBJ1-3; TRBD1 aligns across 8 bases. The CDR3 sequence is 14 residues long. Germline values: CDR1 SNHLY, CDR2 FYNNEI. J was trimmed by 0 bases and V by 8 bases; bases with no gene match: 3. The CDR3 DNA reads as TGTGCCAGCGGACAGGGCCTCTCTGGAAACACCATATATTTT. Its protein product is CASGQGLSGNTIYF.

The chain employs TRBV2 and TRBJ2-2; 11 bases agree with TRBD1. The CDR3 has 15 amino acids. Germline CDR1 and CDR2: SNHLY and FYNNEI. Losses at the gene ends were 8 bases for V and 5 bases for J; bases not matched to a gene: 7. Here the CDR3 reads CASAVGTGGTGELFF. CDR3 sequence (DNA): TGTGCCAGCGCGGTAGGGACAGGGGGGACCGGGGAGCTGTTTTTT.

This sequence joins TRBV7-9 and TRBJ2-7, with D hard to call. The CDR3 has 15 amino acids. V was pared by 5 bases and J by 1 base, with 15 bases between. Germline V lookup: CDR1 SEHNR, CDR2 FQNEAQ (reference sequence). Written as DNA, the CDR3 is TGTGCCAGCAGCCCCCGGGTAGCATATTCCTACGAGCAGTACTTC. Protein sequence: CASSPRVAYSYEQYF.

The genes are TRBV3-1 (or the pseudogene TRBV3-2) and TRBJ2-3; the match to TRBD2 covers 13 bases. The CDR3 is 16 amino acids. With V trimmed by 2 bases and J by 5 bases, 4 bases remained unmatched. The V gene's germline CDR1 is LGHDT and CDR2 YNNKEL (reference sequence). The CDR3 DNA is TGTGCCAGCAGCCAAACTAGCGGGGGGGCGATAGATACGCAGTATTTT. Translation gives CASSQTSGGAIDTQYF.

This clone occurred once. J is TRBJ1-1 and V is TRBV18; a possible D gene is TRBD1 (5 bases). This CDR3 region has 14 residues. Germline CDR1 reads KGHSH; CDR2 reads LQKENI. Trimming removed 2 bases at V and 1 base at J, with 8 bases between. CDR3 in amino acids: CASSPIGQNTEAFF. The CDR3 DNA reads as TGTGCCAGCTCACCAATAGGACAGAACACTGAAGCTTTCTTT.